What follows describes a single TCR beta chain. Its matching antigen is unknown. Germline-derived CDR1 and CDR2 are ENHRY and SYGVKD. The CDR3 spans 16 residues. The J segment lost 2 bases and the V segment lost 7 bases, leaving 7 bases of the junction unmatched. The record originates from a study of T cell responses to AZD1222 COVID-19 vaccine. Study-wide results and caveats: Baseline seropositives among AZD1222 recipients totaled only five to seven.

Repertoires were generated with immunoSEQ multiplex PCR, while TCRdb's copy carries only in-frame clones and drops some. This sample has roughly 120,000 clones; roughly nine tenths occur once, and the top ten carry roughly 2.3%. The receptor was isolated from an adult in good health. Material: peripheral blood, obtained on day 0 of AZD1222 vaccination. The chain employs TRBV10-3 and TRBJ2-1, with TRBD2 matching 11 bases. The chain's CDR3 is CAIMGGLAATYNEQFF. The CDR3 bases are TGTGCCATCATGGGGGGACTAGCGGCGACCTACAATGAGCAGTTCTTC.